These T cell receptor beta chains were read from a single sample in a study of human T cells and chemical hapten exposure. TCRdb ran MiXCR on the RACE reads and lists one entry per CDR3 protein. The sample has approximately 340,000 distinct CDR3 sequences; roughly 6.9% are singletons. Sequencing used whole blood, obtained in connection with sensitization to the hapten diphenylcyclopropenone (DPC). Source of these receptors: a woman younger than 35 with alopecia areata. Some clones in this sample may be carry-over from other donors' samples. Both conserved end residues are part of each CDR3. D genes are given only for firm matches. Expanded clones get a size class; other rows say once, few or many, or leave the size out.

CSARDLAGGPGTGELFF	TGCAGTGCTAGAGATCTAGCGGGGGGGCCCGGTACCGGGGAGCTGTTTTTT	TRBV20-1	TRBJ2-2	TRBD2	many
CASSLSFTSGKQFF	TGTGCCAGCAGTTTATCCTTTACTAGCGGCAAGCAGTTCTTC	TRBV27	TRBJ2-1	TRBD2	few
CVGTNTGELFF	TGCGTGGGAACGAACACCGGGGAGCTGTTTTTT	TRBV29-1	TRBJ2-2	-	few
CASSVGDRAVGELFF	TGTGCCAGCAGCGTTGGGGACAGGGCGGTCGGGGAGCTGTTTTTT	TRBV9	TRBJ2-2	TRBD1	-
CASSELSTGAFF	TGTGCCAGCAGTGAATTATCGACTGGTGCTTTCTTT	TRBV2	TRBJ1-1	-	-
CASSPKTRDPYTQYF	TGTGCCAGCTCACCAAAGACTAGGGATCCGTATACGCAGTATTTT	TRBV18	TRBJ2-3	-	many
CASRSERGRYYNEQFF	TGTGCCAGCAGGAGTGAGCGGGGGCGGTACTACAATGAGCAGTTCTTC	TRBV7-8	TRBJ2-1	TRBD2	-
CASSWGAGRAFF	TGTGCCAGCAGCTGGGGGGCAGGACGAGCTTTCTTT	TRBV5-6	TRBJ1-1	-	many
CASIPDIGNTIYF	TGTGCCAGCATCCCGGACATTGGAAACACCATATATTTT	TRBV2	TRBJ1-3	-	-
CASSQDRGRAANEKLFF	TGCGCCAGCAGCCAAGATCGGGGCAGGGCGGCTAATGAAAAACTGTTTTTT	TRBV4-3	TRBJ1-4	-	-
CASSVTSGGAHEQFF	TGTGCCAGTAGTGTCACTAGCGGGGGGGCCCATGAGCAGTTCTTC	TRBV19	TRBJ2-1	TRBD2	many
CASSQAYSNQPQHF	TGTGCCAGCAGTCAAGCCTATAGCAATCAGCCCCAGCATTTT	TRBV12-3/TRBV12-4	TRBJ1-5	-	many